This T cell receptor (beta chain) originates from a study of T cell responses to AZD1222 COVID-19 vaccine. Findings and limits, study-wide: Dominant at 160-218 and 743-854, vaccine-associated CD4 TCRs also spanned spike. Females made up more of the donors, who were largely white British, and clonal diversity may have come out too low.

Sequenced by immunoSEQ multiplex PCR; TCRdb stores in-frame clones only, minus some. The data hold roughly 85,000 clones, with approximately 90% observed a single time. For this clone: The antigen remains undetermined.

This sequence originates from an adult who received the AZD1222 COVID-19 vaccine. This specimen consisted of peripheral blood, obtained 28 days after the second AZD1222 dose.

The CDR3 is CASSPGIGTGVIGGYTF. DNA for the CDR3: TGTGCCAGCAGTCCGGGGATTGGGACAGGGGTGATAGGAGGCTACACCTTC. The rearrangement joins TRBV27 to TRBJ1-2, with 10 bases aligning to TRBD1. V shed 5 bases, J shed 8 bases, and the junction held 17 bases outside the gene matches. Germline-derived CDR1 and CDR2 are MNHEY and SMNVEV (reference sequence). This CDR3 is built from 17 residues.